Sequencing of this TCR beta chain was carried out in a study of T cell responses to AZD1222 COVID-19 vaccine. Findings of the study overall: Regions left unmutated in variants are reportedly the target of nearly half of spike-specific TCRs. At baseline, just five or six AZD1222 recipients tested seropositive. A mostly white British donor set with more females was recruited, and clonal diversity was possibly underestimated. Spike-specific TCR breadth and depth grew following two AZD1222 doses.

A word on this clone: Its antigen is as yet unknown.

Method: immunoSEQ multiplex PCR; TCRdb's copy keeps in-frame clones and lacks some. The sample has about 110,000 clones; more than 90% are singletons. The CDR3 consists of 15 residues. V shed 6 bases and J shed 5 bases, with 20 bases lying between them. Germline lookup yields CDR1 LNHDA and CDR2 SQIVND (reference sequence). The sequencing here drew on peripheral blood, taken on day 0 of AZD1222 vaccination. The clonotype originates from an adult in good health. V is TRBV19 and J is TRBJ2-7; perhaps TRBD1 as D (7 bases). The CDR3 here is CASRPRNQGGNEQYF. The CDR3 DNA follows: TGTGCCAGTAGACCCCGTAATCAGGGGGGAAACGAGCAGTACTTC.